This T cell receptor (beta chain) was captured by sequencing in a study of technical replicates of blood from a few donors. Sequencing was performed with immunoSEQ multiplex PCR; in TCRdb, only in-frame clones are kept and a portion is missing. The sample contains under 95,000 clones, approximately 94% of which appear only once. The CDR3 is 17 residues long. The V end lost 5 bases, the J end lost 2 bases, and 19 bases lay between the germline ends. In germline, CDR1 is LNHDA, CDR2 SQIVND (reference sequence). The sequenced sample consisted of T cells isolated from PBMCs. The source is a human donor in good health. The rearrangement joins TRBV19 to TRBJ2-1, with D perhaps matching TRBD2 (6 bases). This chain's CDR3 is CASSPPWGESAYNEQFF. In DNA, the CDR3 is TGTGCCAGTAGTCCACCTTGGGGGGAGAGCGCCTACAATGAGCAGTTCTTC.